This TCR beta chain was documented in a study of blood T cell repertoires in COVID-19. Whole-study context: Collection of acute and convalescent COVID-19 samples took place in the United States, Italy and Spain. PBMCs, B-cell-depleted T cells, or T cells were the source of the cDNA or gDNA that made up the material.

Per the original data handling: Nucleated cell number was recorded as an estimate derived from reference gene primer amplification. Generated by immunoSEQ multiplex PCR, the TCRdb table keeps only in-frame clones and is missing some. Clone size and V and J calls were adopted from that table, with D and trimming inferred from the DNA. The table has some 350,000 clones, under 95% seen once; the top ten hold roughly 3.3%. The CDR3 runs to 11 residues. Germline assignment: CDR1 DFQATT and CDR2 SNEGSKA (reference sequence). V was cut by 5 bases and J by 6 bases, with 10 bases left in between. The chain couples TRBV20-1 to TRBJ2-5; D gene unclear. The receptor comes from a woman younger than 30 who had recovered from COVID-19. The material sequenced was peripheral blood. CDR3 amino acids: CSAEDHQTQYF. In DNA form, the CDR3 reads TGCAGTGCTGAGGATCATCAGACCCAGTACTTC.